This TCR beta chain was found in a study of T cells in Graves' hyperthyroidism and ophthalmopathy. The table lists this clonotype with a few counts. Its antigen is unknown. J gave up 3 bases and V 5 bases, and 4 bases lay outside the gene matches. CDR3 size: 15 residues. Germline values: CDR1 MDHEN, CDR2 SYDVKM. Overall study results and limits: Researchers found most expanded thyroid clonotypes above 0.001 in blood as well.

The study excluded patients with uncontrolled infection, other autoimmune disease, pregnancy or lactation. Together with thyroid ultrasound, orbital computed tomography, serum thyroxine and TRAb, clinical symptoms were used for diagnoses. RNA transcripts yielded amplified TCR beta CDR3 regions. First-round RT-PCR with HTBI primers amplified the TCR CDR3 region. Each CDR3 protein is one row after TCRdb ran MiXCR on the multiplex PCR reads. The table shows hundreds of thousands of distinct CDR3 sequences, with around 22% occurring only once. Sequencing was done on a sample of blood. The chain carries TRBV28 and TRBJ2-2, with TRBD1 matching over 9 bases. The TCR sequence derives from a woman in her 30s with Graves' ophthalmopathy. CDR3 DNA sequence: TGTGCCAGCAGTCTTGGGACAGGGCACACCGGGGAGCTGTTTTTT. This codes for CASSLGTGHTGELFF.